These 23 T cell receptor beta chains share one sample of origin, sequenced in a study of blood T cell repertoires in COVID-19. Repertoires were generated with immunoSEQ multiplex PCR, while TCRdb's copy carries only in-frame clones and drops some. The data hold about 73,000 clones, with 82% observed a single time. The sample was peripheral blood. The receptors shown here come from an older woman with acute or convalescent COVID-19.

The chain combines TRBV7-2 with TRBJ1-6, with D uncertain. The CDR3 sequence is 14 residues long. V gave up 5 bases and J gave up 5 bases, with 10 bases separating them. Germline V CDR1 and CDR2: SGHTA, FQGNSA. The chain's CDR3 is CASSSGTNNSPLHF. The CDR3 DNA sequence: TGTGCCAGCAGCAGTGGTACTAATAATTCACCCCTCCACTTT. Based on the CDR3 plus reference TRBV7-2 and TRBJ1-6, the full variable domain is GAGVSQSPSNKVTEKGKDVELRCDPISGHTALYWYRQSLGQGLEFLIYFQGNSAPDKSGLPSDRFSAERTGGSVSTLTIQRTQQEDSAVYLCASSSGTNNSPLHFGNGTRLTVT.

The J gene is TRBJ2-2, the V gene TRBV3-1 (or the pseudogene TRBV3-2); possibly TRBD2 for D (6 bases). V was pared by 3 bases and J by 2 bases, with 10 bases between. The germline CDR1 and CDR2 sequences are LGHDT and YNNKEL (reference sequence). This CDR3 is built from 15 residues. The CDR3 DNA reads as TGTGCCAGCAGCCATACCGGGAGAAACACCGGGGAGCTGTTTTTT. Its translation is CASSHTGRNTGELFF.

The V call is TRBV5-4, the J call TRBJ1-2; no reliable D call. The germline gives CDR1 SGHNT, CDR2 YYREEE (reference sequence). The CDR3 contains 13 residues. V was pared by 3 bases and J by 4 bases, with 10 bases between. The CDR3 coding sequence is TGTGCCAGCAGCTCGCCAGGTGTCTATGGCTACACCTTC. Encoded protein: CASSSPGVYGYTF.

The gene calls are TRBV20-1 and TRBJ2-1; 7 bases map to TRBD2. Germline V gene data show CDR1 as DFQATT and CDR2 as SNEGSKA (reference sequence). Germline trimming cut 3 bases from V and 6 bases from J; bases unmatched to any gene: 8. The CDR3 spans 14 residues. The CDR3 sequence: CSASPGGSGNEQFF. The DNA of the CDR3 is TGCAGTGCTAGTCCGGGCGGGAGTGGCAATGAGCAGTTCTTC.

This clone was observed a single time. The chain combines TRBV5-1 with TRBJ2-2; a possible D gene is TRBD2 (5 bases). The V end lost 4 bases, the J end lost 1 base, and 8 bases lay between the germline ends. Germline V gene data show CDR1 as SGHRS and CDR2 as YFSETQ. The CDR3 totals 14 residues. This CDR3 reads CASSASWNTGELFF. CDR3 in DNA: TGCGCCAGCAGCGCTAGCTGGAACACCGGGGAGCTGTTTTTT. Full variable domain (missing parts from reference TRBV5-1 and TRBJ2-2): KAGVTQTPRYLIKTRGQQVTLSCSPISGHRSVSWYQQTPGQGLQFLFEYFSETQRNKGNFPGRFSGRQFSNSRSEMNVSTLELGDSALYLCASSASWNTGELFFGEGSRLTVL.

The CDR3 here is CASSLGPGQGGNTIYF. CDR3 DNA sequence: TGTGCCAGCAGCTTAGGCCCCGGACAGGGAGGAAACACCATATATTTT. V is TRBV7-2 and J is TRBJ1-3; TRBD1 agrees at 8 bases. The V gene's germline CDR1 is SGHTA and CDR2 FQGNSA. The V segment lost 1 base and the J segment 4 bases; nucleotides outside the gene matches: 6. The length of the CDR3 is 16 residues.

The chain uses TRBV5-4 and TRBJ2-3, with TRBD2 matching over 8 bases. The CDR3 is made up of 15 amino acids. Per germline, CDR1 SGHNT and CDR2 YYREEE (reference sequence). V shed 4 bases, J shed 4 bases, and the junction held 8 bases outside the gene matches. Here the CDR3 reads CASSLTGGGADTQYF. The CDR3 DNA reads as TGTGCCAGCAGCCTGACCGGGGGGGGCGCAGATACGCAGTATTTT. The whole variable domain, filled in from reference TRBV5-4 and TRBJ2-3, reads ETGVTQSPTHLIKTRGQQVTLRCSSQSGHNTVSWYQQALGQGPQFIFQYYREEENGRGNFPPRFSGLQFPNYSSELNVNALELDDSALYLCASSLTGGGADTQYFGPGTRLTVL.

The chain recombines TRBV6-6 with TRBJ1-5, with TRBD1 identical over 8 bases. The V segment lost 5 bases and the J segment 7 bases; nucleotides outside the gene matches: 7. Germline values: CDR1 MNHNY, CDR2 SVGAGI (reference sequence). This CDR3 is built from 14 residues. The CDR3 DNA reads TGTGCCAGCAGTACCAGGGGGCGGGGACAGCCCCAGCATTTT. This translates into CASSTRGRGQPQHF.

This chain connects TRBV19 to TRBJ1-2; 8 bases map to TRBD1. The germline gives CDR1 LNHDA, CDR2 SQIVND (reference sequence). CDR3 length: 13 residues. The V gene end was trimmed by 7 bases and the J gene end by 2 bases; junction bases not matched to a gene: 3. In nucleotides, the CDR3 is TGTGCCAGTACGAGACAGGGGAACTATGGCTACACCTTC. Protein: CASTRQGNYGYTF.

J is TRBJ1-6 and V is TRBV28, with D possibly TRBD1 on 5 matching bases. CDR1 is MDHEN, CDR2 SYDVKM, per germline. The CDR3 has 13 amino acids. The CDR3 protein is CALQGNSRSPLHF. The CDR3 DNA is TGTGCGCTTCAGGGTAACAGTAGATCACCCCTCCACTTT.

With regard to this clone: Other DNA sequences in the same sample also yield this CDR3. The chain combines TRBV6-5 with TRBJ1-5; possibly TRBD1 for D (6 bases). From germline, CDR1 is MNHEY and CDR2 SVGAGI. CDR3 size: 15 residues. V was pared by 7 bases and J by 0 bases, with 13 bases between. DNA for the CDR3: TGTGCCAGCACACAGGGAGCCTATAGCAATCAGCCCCAGCATTTT. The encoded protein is CASTQGAYSNQPQHF.

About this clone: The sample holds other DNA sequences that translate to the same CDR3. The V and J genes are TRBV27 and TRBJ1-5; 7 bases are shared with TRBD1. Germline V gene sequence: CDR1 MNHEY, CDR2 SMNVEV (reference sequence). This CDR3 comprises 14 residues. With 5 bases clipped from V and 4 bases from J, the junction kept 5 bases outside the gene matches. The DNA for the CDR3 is TGTGCCAGCAGTCGAGGACAGGTTAATCAGCCCCAGCATTTT. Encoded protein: CASSRGQVNQPQHF.

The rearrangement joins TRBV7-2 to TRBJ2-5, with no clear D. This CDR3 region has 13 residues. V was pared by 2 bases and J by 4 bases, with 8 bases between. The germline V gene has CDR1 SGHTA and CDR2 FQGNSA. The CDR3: CASSLSFVETQYF. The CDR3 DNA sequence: TGTGCCAGCAGCTTATCCTTTGTAGAGACCCAGTACTTC.

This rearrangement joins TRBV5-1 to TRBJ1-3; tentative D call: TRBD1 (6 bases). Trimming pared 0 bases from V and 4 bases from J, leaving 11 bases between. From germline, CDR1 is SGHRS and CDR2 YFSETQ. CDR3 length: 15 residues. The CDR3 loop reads CASSLEGVRGNTIYF. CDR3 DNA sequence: TGCGCCAGCAGCTTGGAGGGGGTACGAGGAAACACCATATATTTT.

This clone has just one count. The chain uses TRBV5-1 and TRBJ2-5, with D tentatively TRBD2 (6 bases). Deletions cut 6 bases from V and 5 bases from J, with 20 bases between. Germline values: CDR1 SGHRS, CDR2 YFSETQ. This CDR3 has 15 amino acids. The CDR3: CASKSTGGFLETQYF. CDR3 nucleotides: TGCGCCAGCAAATCTACTGGGGGGTTCCTCGAGACCCAGTACTTC.

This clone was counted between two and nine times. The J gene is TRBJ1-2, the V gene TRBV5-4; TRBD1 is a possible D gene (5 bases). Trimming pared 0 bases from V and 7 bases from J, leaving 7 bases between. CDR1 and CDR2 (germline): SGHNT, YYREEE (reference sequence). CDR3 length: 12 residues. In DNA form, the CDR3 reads TGTGCCAGCAGCTTGGTGGGGGGTGGCTACACCTTC. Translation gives CASSLVGGGYTF.

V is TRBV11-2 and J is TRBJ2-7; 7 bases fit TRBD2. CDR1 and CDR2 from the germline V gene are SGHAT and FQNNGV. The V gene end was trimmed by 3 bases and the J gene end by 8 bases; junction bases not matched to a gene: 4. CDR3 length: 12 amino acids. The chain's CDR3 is CASSLPSGKQYF. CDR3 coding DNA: TGTGCCAGCAGCTTGCCTAGCGGAAAGCAGTACTTC.

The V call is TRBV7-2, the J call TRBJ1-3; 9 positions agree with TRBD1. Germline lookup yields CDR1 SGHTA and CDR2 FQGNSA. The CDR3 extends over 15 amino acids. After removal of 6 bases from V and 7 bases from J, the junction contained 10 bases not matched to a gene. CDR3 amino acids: CASSRTGGGGNTIYF. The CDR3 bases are TGTGCCAGCAGTCGAACAGGGGGCGGAGGTAACACCATATATTTT.

CDR3 in DNA: TGTGCCAGCAGCGTGAGAGCGGGAGGCGGCACAGATACGCAGTATTTT. Its translation: CASSVRAGGGTDTQYF. The gene calls are TRBV9 and TRBJ2-3; TRBD2 agrees at 9 bases. This CDR3 comprises 16 residues. Per the germline V gene, CDR1 is SGDLS and CDR2 is YYNGEE. V shed 2 bases and J 1 base; nucleotides not matched to a gene: 5.

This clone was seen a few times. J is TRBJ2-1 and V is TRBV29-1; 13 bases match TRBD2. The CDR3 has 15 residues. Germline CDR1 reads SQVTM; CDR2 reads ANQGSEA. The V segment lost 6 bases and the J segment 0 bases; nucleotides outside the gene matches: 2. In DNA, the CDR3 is TGCAGCGTCCGGACTAGCGGGAGCTCCTACAATGAGCAGTTCTTC. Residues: CSVRTSGSSYNEQFF.

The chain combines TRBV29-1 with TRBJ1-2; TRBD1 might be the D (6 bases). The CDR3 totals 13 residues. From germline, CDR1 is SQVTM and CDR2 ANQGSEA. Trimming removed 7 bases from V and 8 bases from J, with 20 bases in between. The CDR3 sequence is CSATVTGNGGYTF. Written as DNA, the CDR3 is TGCAGCGCTACAGTTACAGGGAATGGCGGCTACACCTTC.

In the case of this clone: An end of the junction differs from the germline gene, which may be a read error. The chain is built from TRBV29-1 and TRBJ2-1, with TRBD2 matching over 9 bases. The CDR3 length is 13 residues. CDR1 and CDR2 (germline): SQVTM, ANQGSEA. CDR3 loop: CSVGEMSSGDIVF. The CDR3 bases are TGCAGCGTTGGGGAAATGTCTAGCGGGGATATTGTCTTC.

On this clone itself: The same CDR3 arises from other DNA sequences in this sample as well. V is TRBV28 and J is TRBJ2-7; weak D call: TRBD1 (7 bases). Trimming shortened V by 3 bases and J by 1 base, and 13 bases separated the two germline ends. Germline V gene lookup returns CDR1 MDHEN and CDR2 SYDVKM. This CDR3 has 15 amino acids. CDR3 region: CASSLAAGGSYEQYF. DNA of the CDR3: TGTGCCAGCAGTTTGGCTGCAGGGGGGTCCTACGAGCAGTACTTC. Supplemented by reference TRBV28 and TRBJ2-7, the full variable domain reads DVKVTQSSRYLVKRTGEKVFLECVQDMDHENMFWYRQDPGLGLRLIYFSYDVKMKEKGDIPEGYSVSREKKERFSLILESASTNQTSMYLCASSLAAGGSYEQYFGPGTRLTVT.